This T cell receptor (beta chain) was recorded in a study of regulatory T cells in long-lasting Graves disease. Study-wide results and caveats: Lower TCR diversity characterized persistent Graves' patients relative to newly diagnosed patients.

The time point here: newly diagnosed GD, antithyroid drugs for less than 3 months. PBMC RNA was the source of the TCR library. V was clipped by 10 bases and J by 1 base, with 6 bases between them. The CDR3 is 11 amino acids. CDR1 and CDR2 from the germline V gene are ENHRY and SYGVKD. In building TCR beta libraries, iRepertoire HTBI primers were used together with Arm-PCR of CDR3 regions. TCRdb ran MiXCR on the multiplex PCR reads and lists one entry per CDR3 protein. The sample yields about 530,000 distinct CDR3 sequences, 15% to 20% seen once. There are a few counts of this clonotype. What it recognizes is unknown. One base away lies a much larger clone, so this may be a sequencing read error. This sample was shared with a second study, whose subject was T cells in Graves' hyperthyroidism and ophthalmopathy. That work states: Patients having uncontrolled infection, another autoimmune disease, pregnancy or lactation were not included. HTBI primers were employed in a first-round RT-PCR of the TCR CDR3.

This sequence joins TRBV10-3 and TRBJ2-3; D not certain. The sample here was peripheral blood mononuclear cells (PBMCs), taken at new diagnosis, from a patient treated with antithyroid drugs. The sequence was collected from a woman aged 35-60 years with Graves disease. The CDR3 region has the DNA TGTGCCACCGCGGGCACAGATACGCAGTATTTT. Residues: CATAGTDTQYF.